The 16 T cell receptor beta chains presented below share a single source sample, sequenced in a study of breast tumors, draining lymph nodes, adjacent tissues. The lymph nodes were axillary draining lymph nodes from breast cancer patients. TCRdb passed the multiplex PCR reads through MiXCR, listing each CDR3 protein once. This table has over 200,000 distinct CDR3 sequences, 34% appearing once. The specimen was axillary lymph node tissue. The receptors come from a female donor with breast cancer. Some clones in this sample may be carry-over from other donors' samples.

The chain recombines TRBV7-9 with TRBJ1-4; D may be TRBD1 (5 bases). CDR3 size: 14 residues. V lost 5 bases, J lost 10 bases, and 17 bases lay in between. CDR1 SEHNR and CDR2 FQNEAQ come from the germline V gene (reference sequence). CDR3 bases: TGTGCCAGCAGCCCGGGGACCGATAAGGGAAAACTGTTTTTT. Translating it yields CASSPGTDKGKLFF.

The gene calls are TRBV6-1 and TRBJ1-6; no clear D. This CDR3 has 17 amino acids. Germline V CDR1 and CDR2: MNHNS, SASEGT. Between the trimmed V and J ends, which lost 2 bases and 6 bases, there was a span of 17 bases. CDR3 protein: CASSESAPRYLNSPLHF. CDR3 nucleotide sequence: TGTGCCAGCAGTGAATCGGCACCCCGATACCTTAATTCACCCCTCCACTTT.

The chain joins TRBV28 to TRBJ2-5, with TRBD1 matching over 8 bases. V shed 6 bases and J 4 bases; nucleotides not matched to a gene: 4. Germline V gives CDR1 MDHEN, CDR2 SYDVKM. The CDR3 sequence is 13 residues long. The CDR3 region has the DNA TGTGCCAGCAGGGGAACAGGGGGAGAGACCCAGTACTTC. Encoded protein: CASRGTGGETQYF.

This clonotype appeared many times. This sequence joins TRBV5-1 and TRBJ2-3, with TRBD2 as a possible D gene (6 bases). Germline CDR1 and CDR2: SGHRS and YFSETQ. This CDR3 is 14 amino acids long. Trimming cost V 4 bases and J 4 bases, with 13 bases left between them. The DNA of the CDR3 is TGCGCCAGCAGCAGGGACTCAGTAGCAGATACGCAGTATTTT. Translation: CASSRDSVADTQYF.

This clonotype was recorded many times. The chain recombines TRBV2 with TRBJ2-2, with 10 bases lining up with TRBD1. The CDR3 has 14 residues. Per the germline V gene, CDR1 is SNHLY and CDR2 is FYNNEI. The trim removed 8 bases at V and 2 bases at J, leaving 2 bases unmatched. CDR3 sequence (DNA): TGTGCCAGCGGGGACAGGGGTAACACCGGGGAGCTGTTTTTT. Translating gives CASGDRGNTGELFF.

There are many counts of this clonotype. The chain employs TRBV4-1 and TRBJ1-6; D uncertain. The V gene lost 0 bases and the J gene lost 10 bases, with 22 bases spanning the gap. Germline V CDR1 and CDR2: MGHRA, YSYEKL. The CDR3 is made up of 18 amino acids. DNA of the CDR3: TGCGCCAGCAGCCAAGATAAGGTTAGGGCAGCGGGGAACTCACCCCTCCACTTT. This encodes CASSQDKVRAAGNSPLHF.

The chain links TRBV5-1 to TRBJ2-5; TRBD2 is a possible D gene (6 bases). The germline V gene encodes CDR1 SGHRS and CDR2 YFSETQ. This CDR3 is built from 14 residues. Between the trimmed V and J ends, which lost 1 base and 4 bases, there was a span of 11 bases. CDR3 sequence: CASSLNGRGETQYF. CDR3 sequence (DNA): TGCGCCAGCAGCTTGAACGGGAGAGGAGAGACCCAGTACTTC.

On this clonotype itself: This may be a read error: a much more frequent sequence differs by one nucleotide. V gene TRBV7-3 combines with J gene TRBJ2-7; tentative D call: TRBD1 (7 bases). The CDR3 spans 15 residues. Germline lookup yields CDR1 SGHTA and CDR2 FQGTGA. CDR3 nucleotide sequence: TGTGCCAGCAGCTCAGCAGACAGGGTCGGGGGCGAGCAGCACTTC. Protein: CASSSADRVGGEQHF.

This clonotype came up many times. The rearrangement uses TRBV10-3 and TRBJ2-1; 15 positions agree with TRBD2. Germline CDR1 is ENHRY and CDR2 is SYGVKD. This CDR3 is 19 amino acids long. Losses at the gene ends were 0 bases for V and 7 bases for J; bases not matched to a gene: 10. The CDR3 DNA reads as TGTGCCATCAGTGAGTCGACCAGGACTAGCGGGAGGGCGGGGAATGAGCAGTTCTTC. Its protein is CAISESTRTSGRAGNEQFF.

The J gene is TRBJ1-6, the V gene TRBV24-1; D not certain. The V end lost 4 bases, the J end lost 17 bases, and 20 bases lay between the germline ends. The CDR3 totals 14 residues. The germline V gene has CDR1 KGHDR and CDR2 SFDVKD. This CDR3 reads CATSDPGSIPGFHF. The CDR3 DNA reads TGTGCCACCAGTGACCCCGGGAGTATTCCGGGATTCCACTTT.

V and J are TRBV20-1 and TRBJ2-3; 13 bases map to TRBD2. V shed 3 bases, J shed 4 bases, and the junction held 7 bases outside the gene matches. The CDR3 consists of 16 residues. CDR1 is DFQATT and CDR2 is SNEGSKA in the germline V gene (reference sequence). The CDR3 sequence is CSARGLAGRAPDTQYF. The DNA of the CDR3 is TGCAGTGCTAGGGGACTAGCGGGAAGGGCCCCAGATACGCAGTATTTT.

The CDR3 sequence is CASSLFGTVNNQPQHF. CDR3 bases: TGTGCCAGCAGTTTATTCGGGACAGTCAACAATCAGCCCCAGCATTTT. The chain links TRBV28 to TRBJ1-5, with 7 bases identical to TRBD1. The CDR3 totals 16 residues. V lost 1 base to trimming and J lost 3 bases; unmatched junction nucleotides: 6. CDR1 is MDHEN and CDR2 is SYDVKM in the germline V gene.

The V and J genes are TRBV20-1 and TRBJ1-6; D is uncertain. From germline, CDR1 is DFQATT and CDR2 SNEGSKA (reference sequence). The CDR3 consists of 15 residues. V was shortened by 3 bases and J by 6 bases, with 15 bases between the two germline ends. As DNA, the CDR3 is TGCAGTGCTAGTGTGAGGCGGGGAGGTAATTCACCCCTCCACTTT. It is translated as CSASVRRGGNSPLHF.

The table lists this clonotype with many counts. The V call is TRBV14, the J call TRBJ1-3, with a weak D call TRBD1 (5 bases). The V end was cut by 1 base, the J end by 0 bases, with 10 bases between. Per the germline V gene, CDR1 is SGHDN and CDR2 is FVKESK. This CDR3 has 16 residues. CDR3 in DNA: TGTGCCAGCAGCCAAGTGGGGGGATTCTCTGGAAACACCATATATTTT. Residues: CASSQVGGFSGNTIYF.

This clonotype was seen ten or more times. The chain combines TRBV11-3 with TRBJ1-6, with 7 bases matching TRBD1. V was pared by 5 bases and J by 6 bases, with 7 bases of the junction left unmatched. Per germline, CDR1 SGHNT and CDR2 YENEEA. The length of the CDR3 is 15 residues. The CDR3 here is CASSVGTVGNSPLHF. Written as DNA, the CDR3 is TGTGCCAGCAGCGTGGGGACAGTTGGTAATTCACCCCTCCACTTT.

To note about this clonotype: A much larger clone lies a single base off, so this may be a read error. Here the CDR3 DNA reads TGTGCCAGCAACTTTGGCGAAAAACTGTTTTTT. Protein: CASNFGEKLFF. The J gene is TRBJ1-4, the V gene TRBV7-9, with D unresolved. Germline CDR1 reads SEHNR; CDR2 reads FQNEAQ (reference sequence). V gave up 7 bases and J gave up 8 bases, with 8 bases separating them. The CDR3 loop spans 11 amino acids.